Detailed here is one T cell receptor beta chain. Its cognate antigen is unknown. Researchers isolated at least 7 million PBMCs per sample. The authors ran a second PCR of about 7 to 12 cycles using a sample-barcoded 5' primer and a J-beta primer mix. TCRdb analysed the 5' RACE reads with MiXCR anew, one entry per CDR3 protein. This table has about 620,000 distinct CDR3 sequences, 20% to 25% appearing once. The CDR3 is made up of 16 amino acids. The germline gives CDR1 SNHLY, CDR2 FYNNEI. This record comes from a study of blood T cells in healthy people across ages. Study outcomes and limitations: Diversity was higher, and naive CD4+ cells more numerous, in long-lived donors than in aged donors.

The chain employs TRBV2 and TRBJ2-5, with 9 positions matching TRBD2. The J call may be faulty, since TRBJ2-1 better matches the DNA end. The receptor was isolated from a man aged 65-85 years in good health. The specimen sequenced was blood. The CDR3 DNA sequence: TGTGCCAGCAGCGCTTTAGCGGGAGTAGCCTACAATGAGCAGTTCTTC. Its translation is CASSALAGVAYNEQFF.